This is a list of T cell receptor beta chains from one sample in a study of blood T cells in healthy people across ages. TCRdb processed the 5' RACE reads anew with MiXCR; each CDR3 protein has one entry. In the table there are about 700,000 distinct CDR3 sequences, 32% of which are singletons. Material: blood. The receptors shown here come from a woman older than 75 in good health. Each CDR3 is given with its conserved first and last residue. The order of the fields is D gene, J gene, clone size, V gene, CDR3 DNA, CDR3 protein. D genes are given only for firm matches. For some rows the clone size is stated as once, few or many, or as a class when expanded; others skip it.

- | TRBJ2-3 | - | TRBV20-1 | TGCAGTGCTAGACAGGGTACGCAGTATTTT | CSARQGTQYF
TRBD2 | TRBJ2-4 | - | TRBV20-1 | TGCAGTGCTAGCTGGCCTAGCGGGCTGGACATTCAGTACTTC | CSASWPSGLDIQYF
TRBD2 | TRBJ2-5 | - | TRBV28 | TGTGCCAGCAGCTCGTACAGTAGCGGGGGGACGCAAGAGACCCAGTACTTC | CASSSYSSGGTQETQYF
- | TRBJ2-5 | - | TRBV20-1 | TGCAGTGCTAGAAGTTCAGAGACCCAGTACTTC | CSARSSETQYF
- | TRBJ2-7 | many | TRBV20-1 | TGCAGTGCTAGAGGGGGCGACTCCTACGAGCAGTACTTC | CSARGGDSYEQYF
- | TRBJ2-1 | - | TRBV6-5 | TGTGCCAGCTCGCACGAGGAGGGCAGTGAGCAGTTCTTC | CASSHEEGSEQFF
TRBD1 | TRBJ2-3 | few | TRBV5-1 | TGCGCCAGCAGCTTTGATTCGAGGGGGACAGATGCGCAGTATTTT | CASSFDSRGTDAQYF
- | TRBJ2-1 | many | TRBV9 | TGTGCCAGCAGCGCCGAGGCCAAGAGGGGCCCAGGCAATGAGCAGTTCTTC | CASSAEAKRGPGNEQFF
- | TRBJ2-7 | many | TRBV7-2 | TGTGCCAGCAGCTTAGCGGGGCGGGTGGGGTCCTACGAGCAGTACTTC | CASSLAGRVGSYEQYF
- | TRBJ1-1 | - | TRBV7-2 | TGTGCCAGCGGCTTAAGCCTAGGGAACACTGAAGCTTTCTTT | CASGLSLGNTEAFF
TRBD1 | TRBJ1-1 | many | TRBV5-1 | TGCGCCAGCAGCCCGGGACAGGGTACCAGCACTGAAGCTTTCTTT | CASSPGQGTSTEAFF
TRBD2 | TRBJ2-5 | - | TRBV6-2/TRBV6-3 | TGTGCCAGCAACAGCGGGGGGTCGGTAGGTGAGCAGTACTTC | CASNSGGSVGEQYF
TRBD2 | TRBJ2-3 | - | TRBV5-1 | TGCGCCAGCAGCTTGTTCGGGGGGAAAAGCACAGATACGCAGTATTTT | CASSLFGGKSTDTQYF
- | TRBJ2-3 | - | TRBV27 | TGTGCCAGCAGTTTAGGGACCATGGGAGATACGCAGTATTTT | CASSLGTMGDTQYF
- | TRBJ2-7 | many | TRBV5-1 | TGCGCCAGCAGCTTGCCACGCACTGCGGGACCGTCACGCTACGAGCAGTACTTC | CASSLPRTAGPSRYEQYF
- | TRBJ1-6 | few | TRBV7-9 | TGTGCCAGCAGCTCCGTGGGGACACCCCTCCACTTT | CASSSVGTPLHF
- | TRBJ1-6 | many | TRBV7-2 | TGTGCCAGCAGCTTAGATGCCGGGGCGGGTTCACCCCTCCACTTT | CASSLDAGAGSPLHF
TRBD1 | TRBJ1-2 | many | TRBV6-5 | TGTGCCAGCAGTTACTCGGGACAGGGAAACTATGGCTACACCTTC | CASSYSGQGNYGYTF
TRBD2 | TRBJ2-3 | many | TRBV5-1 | TGCGCCAGCAGCCCGGGACTAGCGGGGGCCATCGGTGCGGCGCAGTATTTT | CASSPGLAGAIGAAQYF
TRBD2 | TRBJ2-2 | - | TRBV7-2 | TGTGCCAGCAGCACCAACAGCGGGAACGGGGAGCTGTTTTTT | CASSTNSGNGELFF